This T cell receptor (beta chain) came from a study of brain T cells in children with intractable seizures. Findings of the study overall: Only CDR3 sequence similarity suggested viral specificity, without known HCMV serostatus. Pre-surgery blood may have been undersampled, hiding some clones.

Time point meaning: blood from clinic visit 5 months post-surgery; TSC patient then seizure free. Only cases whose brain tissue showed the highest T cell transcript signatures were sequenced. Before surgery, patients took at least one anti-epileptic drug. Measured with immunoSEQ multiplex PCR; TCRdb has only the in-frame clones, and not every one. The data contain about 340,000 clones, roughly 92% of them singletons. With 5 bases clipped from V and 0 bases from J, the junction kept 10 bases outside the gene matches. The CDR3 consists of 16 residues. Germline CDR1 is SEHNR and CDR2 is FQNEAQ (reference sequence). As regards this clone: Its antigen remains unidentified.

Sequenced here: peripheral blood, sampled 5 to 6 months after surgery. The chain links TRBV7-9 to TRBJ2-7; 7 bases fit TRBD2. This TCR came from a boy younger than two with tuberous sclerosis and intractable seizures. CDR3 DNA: TGTGCCAGCAGCCCCGCCGTGCAGCGGGGCTCCTACGAGCAGTACTTC. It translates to CASSPAVQRGSYEQYF. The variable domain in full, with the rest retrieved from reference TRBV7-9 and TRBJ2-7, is DTGVSQNPRHKITKRGQNVTFRCDPISEHNRLYWYRQTLGQGPEFLTYFQNEAQLEKSRLLSDRFSAERPKGSFSTLEIQRTEQGDSAMYLCASSPAVQRGSYEQYFGPGTRLTVT.